The 21 T cell receptor beta chains reported below all come from one sample, sequenced in a study of blood T cell repertoires in COVID-19. Repertoires were generated with immunoSEQ multiplex PCR, while TCRdb's copy carries only in-frame clones and drops some. The data contain some 250,000 clones, roughly 88% of them singletons. Input material: peripheral blood. The receptors originated from an elderly man with acute or convalescent COVID-19.

The V and J genes are TRBV29-1 and TRBJ2-7; 10 nucleotides line up with TRBD1. V was clipped by 6 bases and J by 6 bases; unmatched bases: 11. In germline, CDR1 is SQVTM, CDR2 ANQGSEA. The CDR3 covers 14 residues. The CDR3 here is CSVSLGQGNGEQYF. As DNA, the CDR3 is TGCAGCGTGTCCCTGGGACAGGGGAACGGCGAGCAGTACTTC.

In DNA, the CDR3 is TGTGCCAGCAGCCCGACCGGGAGCAATCAGCCCCAGCATTTT. Translating gives CASSPTGSNQPQHF. The chain links TRBV7-9 to TRBJ1-5; D unresolved. The CDR3 extends over 14 amino acids. Per the germline V gene, CDR1 is SEHNR and CDR2 is FQNEAQ (reference sequence). V was cut by 5 bases and J by 1 base, with 9 bases left in between. Based on the CDR3 plus reference TRBV7-9 and TRBJ1-5, the full variable domain is DTGVSQNPRHKITKRGQNVTFRCDPISEHNRLYWYRQTLGQGPEFLTYFQNEAQLEKSRLLSDRFSAERPKGSFSTLEIQRTEQGDSAMYLCASSPTGSNQPQHFGDGTRLSIL.

The rearrangement uses TRBV7-9 and TRBJ2-7; D is perhaps TRBD1 (5 bases). This CDR3 is 16 amino acids long. Germline V CDR1 and CDR2: SEHNR, FQNEAQ (reference sequence). V dropped 0 bases and J dropped 1 base, with 13 bases sitting between them. DNA for the CDR3: TGTGCCAGCAGCTTAGCGAAAGGGGTAGGATCCTACGAGCAGTACTTC. Protein sequence: CASSLAKGVGSYEQYF.

The chain employs TRBV7-3 and TRBJ1-1; unclear D gene. Trimming removed 2 bases from V and 11 bases from J, with 18 bases in between. The CDR3 runs 14 residues. The V gene's germline CDR1 is SGHTA and CDR2 FQGTGA. Here the CDR3 DNA reads TGTGCCAGCAGCTTATTGGGAGGACGTGAGAGTGCTTTCTTT. Protein product: CASSLLGGRESAFF.

This rearrangement joins TRBV19 to TRBJ2-7; no reliable D call. In germline, CDR1 is LNHDA, CDR2 SQIVND (reference sequence). This CDR3 contains 11 residues. Trimming pared 4 bases from V and 9 bases from J, leaving 10 bases between. CDR3 loop: CASSRELGQYF. The CDR3 region has the DNA TGTGCCAGTAGTAGAGAGCTCGGGCAGTACTTC.

V gene TRBV28 combines with J gene TRBJ2-7; D not certain. CDR1 and CDR2 (germline): MDHEN, SYDVKM. V lost 4 bases, J lost 2 bases, and 15 bases lay in between. This CDR3 is 15 amino acids long. The CDR3 loop is CASSSYSKSTYEQYF. CDR3 coding DNA: TGTGCCAGCAGTTCGTACTCCAAGTCCACCTACGAGCAGTACTTC.

This sequence joins TRBV7-8 and TRBJ2-3, with TRBD2 matching over 10 bases. This CDR3 is 16 amino acids long. The J segment lost 2 bases and the V segment lost 5 bases, leaving 7 bases of the junction unmatched. Germline CDR1 is SGHVS and CDR2 is FQNEAQ. CDR3 in DNA: TGTGCCAGCAGCAGCACGACTAGCGGGTACACAGATACGCAGTATTTT. This encodes CASSSTTSGYTDTQYF.

The gene calls are TRBV6-5 and TRBJ1-5; D might be TRBD1 (5 bases). Germline V lookup: CDR1 MNHEY, CDR2 SVGAGI. V was clipped by 5 bases and J by 10 bases, with 18 bases between them. The CDR3 extends over 14 amino acids. DNA for the CDR3: TGTGCCAGCAGTCCCCTTCGAGTCGGGGGACCCCAGCATTTT. Translation: CASSPLRVGGPQHF.

The rearrangement uses TRBV3-1 (or the pseudogene TRBV3-2) and TRBJ2-5, with 8 bases that match TRBD2. With 6 bases clipped from V and 5 bases from J, the junction kept 11 bases outside the gene matches. The CDR3 is 15 residues long. Germline loops: CDR1 LGHDT, CDR2 YNNKEL (reference sequence). In nucleotides, the CDR3 is TGTGCCAGCAGGCGCGCGGGGGGCCTAGTTGAGACCCAGTACTTC. Its protein product is CASRRAGGLVETQYF.

The rearrangement uses TRBV19 and TRBJ2-1; TRBD2 matches at 12 bases. CDR1 LNHDA and CDR2 SQIVND come from the germline V gene (reference sequence). CDR3 size: 18 residues. V shed 3 bases and J 2 bases; nucleotides not matched to a gene: 8. The chain's CDR3 is CASSMGLAGGPPYNEQFF. CDR3 bases: TGTGCCAGTAGTATGGGCCTAGCGGGAGGGCCCCCCTACAATGAGCAGTTCTTC.

The chain joins TRBV19 to TRBJ1-3; D is perhaps TRBD1 (5 bases). With 3 bases removed from V and 1 base from J, the gap between germline ends came to 13 bases. From germline, CDR1 is LNHDA and CDR2 SQIVND (reference sequence). The CDR3 covers 16 residues. The CDR3 nucleotides read TGTGCCAGTAGTATTTCTCAGGGCACTTCTGGAAACACCATATATTTT. It encodes CASSISQGTSGNTIYF.

This clone was observed a single time. The V call is TRBV7-8, the J call TRBJ1-2; 7 nucleotides match TRBD1. The CDR3 runs 14 residues. CDR1 is SGHVS, CDR2 FQNEAQ, per germline. The J segment lost 3 bases and the V segment lost 2 bases, leaving 3 bases of the junction unmatched. For the CDR3, the DNA is TGTGCCAGCAGCTTACAGGGGGGTGACTATGGCTACACCTTC. Encoded protein: CASSLQGGDYGYTF.

This rearrangement joins TRBV28 to TRBJ1-5; unclear D gene. The CDR3 totals 16 residues. Per the germline V gene, CDR1 is MDHEN and CDR2 is SYDVKM. V was clipped by 5 bases and J by 1 base, with 15 bases between them. CDR3 sequence reads: CASSPEALGSNQPQHF. CDR3 DNA sequence: TGTGCCAGCAGTCCGGAGGCTCTTGGGAGCAATCAGCCCCAGCATTTT.

This clone has a handful of counts. This chain connects TRBV29-1 to TRBJ1-5; 9 nucleotides match TRBD1. With V trimmed by 2 bases and J by 3 bases, 5 bases remained unmatched. This CDR3 is built from 15 residues. The germline V gene encodes CDR1 SQVTM and CDR2 ANQGSEA. The DNA for the CDR3 is TGCAGCGTTGAAACAGGGGGCTCGCCCAATCAGCCCCAGCATTTT. Translated: CSVETGGSPNQPQHF.

V and J are TRBV3-1 (or the pseudogene TRBV3-2) and TRBJ1-5; D unclear. The germline V and J ends were trimmed by 4 bases and 7 bases, with 11 bases remaining between them. The CDR3 consists of 13 residues. The germline V gene encodes CDR1 LGHDT and CDR2 YNNKEL (reference sequence). The DNA of the CDR3 is TGTGCCAGCAGCCGGGCAGGAGGGCAGCCCCAGCATTTT. Translated, it gives CASSRAGGQPQHF.

V and J are TRBV28 and TRBJ1-5, with TRBD1 identical over 7 bases. Trimming removed 8 bases from V and 4 bases from J; junction bases left unmatched: 5. This CDR3 is 13 amino acids long. Germline lookup yields CDR1 MDHEN and CDR2 SYDVKM. The CDR3 loop is CASLGQTNQPQHF. CDR3 DNA: TGTGCCAGCTTGGGACAGACGAATCAGCCCCAGCATTTT. The full variable domain, with the rest looked up from reference TRBV28 and TRBJ1-5, is DVKVTQSSRYLVKRTGEKVFLECVQDMDHENMFWYRQDPGLGLRLIYFSYDVKMKEKGDIPEGYSVSREKKERFSLILESASTNQTSMYLCASLGQTNQPQHFGDGTRLSIL.

The V gene is TRBV7-3, the J gene TRBJ2-5; unclear D gene. This CDR3 region has 13 residues. CDR1 and CDR2 from the germline V gene are SGHTA and FQGTGA. V was cut by 5 bases and J by 5 bases, with 12 bases left in between. CDR3 coding DNA: TGTGCCAGCAGCCCATACCCCAGTGAGACCCAGTACTTC. Protein: CASSPYPSETQYF.

V is TRBV6-5 and J is TRBJ2-3, with 8 nucleotides matching TRBD1. From germline, CDR1 is MNHEY and CDR2 SVGAGI. The CDR3 runs to 16 residues. Trimming took 2 bases from V and 1 from J; bases not matched to a gene: 5. The DNA for the CDR3 is TGTGCCAGCAGTTACCTAATGACAGGGGGCACAGATACGCAGTATTTT. Its translation: CASSYLMTGGTDTQYF.

The chain uses TRBV7-9 and TRBJ1-3; D ambiguous. This CDR3 has 13 amino acids. V dropped 6 bases and J dropped 4 bases, with 10 bases sitting between them. Germline loops: CDR1 SEHNR, CDR2 FQNEAQ (reference sequence). The CDR3 loop is CASSLSRGNTIYF. CDR3 nucleotides: TGTGCCAGCAGTCTTTCCAGGGGAAACACCATATATTTT.

This clone was recorded a few times. The V gene is TRBV19, the J gene TRBJ1-5, with 8 bases fitting TRBD1. The length of the CDR3 is 17 residues. Germline V lookup: CDR1 LNHDA, CDR2 SQIVND (reference sequence). The ends lost 5 bases at V and 0 bases at J; junction bases unmatched: 9. This chain's CDR3 is CASSRPGGPYSNQPQHF. The CDR3 DNA follows: TGTGCCAGTAGTCGGCCAGGGGGCCCCTATAGCAATCAGCCCCAGCATTTT.

V and J are TRBV6-5 and TRBJ2-7, with TRBD1 as a possible D gene (5 bases). The V end was cut by 2 bases, the J end by 3 bases, with 14 bases between. From germline, CDR1 is MNHEY and CDR2 SVGAGI. The CDR3 length is 15 residues. CDR3 loop: CASSYAAAQGYEQYF. The DNA for the CDR3 is TGTGCCAGCAGTTACGCGGCCGCCCAGGGCTACGAGCAGTACTTC.